Given below is one T cell receptor beta chain in context. As the method of synthesis, 5'RACE template switching with UMIs yielded TCR beta cDNA. TCRdb re-called the 5' RACE reads and gives one entry per CDR3 protein, without DNA. This sample's table has about 390,000 distinct CDR3 sequences. The record originates from a study of T cells expressing NK-cell markers. This CDR3 spans 15 amino acids. Germline lookup yields CDR1 SQVTM and CDR2 ANQGSEA. The chain has TRBV29-1 and TRBJ1-1; with no DNA, the TCRdb D assignment of TRBD1 cannot be verified. This TCR came from a woman between 50 and 59 years old in good health. What was sequenced was blood T cells: a sorted CD56 or NKG2C T cell subset, CD4+ or CD8+ T cells, or bulk PBMC T cells (not recorded which). The chain's CDR3 is CSVESPGILYTEAFF.